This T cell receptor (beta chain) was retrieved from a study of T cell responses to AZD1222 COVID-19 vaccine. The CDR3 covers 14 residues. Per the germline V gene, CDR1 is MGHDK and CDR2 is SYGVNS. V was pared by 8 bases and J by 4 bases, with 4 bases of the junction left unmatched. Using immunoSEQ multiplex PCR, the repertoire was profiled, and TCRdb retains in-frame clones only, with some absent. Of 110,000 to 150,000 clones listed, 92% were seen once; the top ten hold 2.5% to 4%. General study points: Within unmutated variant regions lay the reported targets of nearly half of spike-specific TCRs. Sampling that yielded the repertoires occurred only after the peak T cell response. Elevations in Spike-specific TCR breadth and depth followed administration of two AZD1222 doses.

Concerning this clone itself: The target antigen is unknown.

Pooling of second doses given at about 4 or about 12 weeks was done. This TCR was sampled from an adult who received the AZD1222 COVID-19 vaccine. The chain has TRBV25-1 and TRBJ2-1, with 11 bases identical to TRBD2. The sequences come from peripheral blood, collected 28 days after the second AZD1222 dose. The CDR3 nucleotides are TGTGCCAGCGTGGGACTAGCGGAGTACAATGAGCAGTTCTTC. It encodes CASVGLAEYNEQFF.